The clone carrying this T cell receptor beta chain came up once. The antigen remains unidentified. Some clones are missing from TCRdb's copy, which holds only in-frame ones; the method was immunoSEQ multiplex PCR. Of about 2.1 million clones in the sample, 80% to 95% are singletons; the top ten hold about 1.7%. This entry comes from a study of shared clonotypes between healthy human individuals. At the level of the study: Donors, aged 18 to 49, were a couple of women and a few men.

Naive CD8 cells lacked CD45RO and underwent positive selection for CCR7, leaving out terminally differentiated effector memory CD45RA+ cells. Only Caucasian adults living in Nashville, Tennessee served as donors. Study-level points and caveats: In having few donors, the study represented limited genetic and exposure-history diversity.

The CDR3 has 14 amino acids. V lost 6 bases to trimming and J lost 0 bases; unmatched junction nucleotides: 4. The germline V gene has CDR1 LNHDA and CDR2 SQIVND (reference sequence). The receptor was isolated from a young man in good health. Some clones in this sample may be carry-over from other donors' samples. Sequencing was carried out using naive CD8+ T cells from PBMCs. V and J are TRBV19 and TRBJ2-5; 7 nucleotides match TRBD2. The CDR3: CASSASGYQETQYF. Written as DNA, the CDR3 is TGTGCCAGTAGCGCTAGCGGATACCAAGAGACCCAGTACTTC.